This T cell receptor (beta chain) was documented in a study of blood T cell repertoires in COVID-19. Study at large: Acute-phase and convalescent COVID-19 samples originated in the United States, Italy and Spain. T cells, B-cell-depleted T cells, or PBMCs supplied cDNA or gDNA.

Original analysis: It was from reference gene primer amplification that nucleated cell counts were estimated. The method was immunoSEQ multiplex PCR; TCRdb's version includes in-frame clones alone and lacks a portion of them. V, J and clone size reflect that table, while D and trimming were determined from the DNA. Of 80,000 to 100,000 clones in the sample, 60% to 85% were seen once. This CDR3 comprises 16 residues. Deletions cut 1 base from V and 2 bases from J, with 15 bases between. The germline gives CDR1 SGHTA, CDR2 FQGNSA. The chain joins TRBV7-2 to TRBJ2-7, with TRBD2 as a possible D gene (7 bases). The source is a man in his fifties or sixties who had recovered from COVID-19. Source material: peripheral blood. CDR3 coding DNA: TGTGCCAGCAGCTTAGTGGGGGGGGCGGGACCCTACGAGCAGTACTTC. As protein: CASSLVGGAGPYEQYF.